This entry describes one TCR beta chain. These data originate in a study of control samples from healthy donors and cancer patients. Profiled with immunoSEQ multiplex PCR; TCRdb holds only in-frame clones, not every one. The table shows about 250,000 clones, with roughly 80% occurring only once. The CDR3 is 13 residues long. V was shortened by 5 bases and J by 4 bases, with 12 bases between the two germline ends. Germline CDR1 SGHDT, CDR2 YYEEEE. Source material: PBMCs. The V and J genes are TRBV5-6 and TRBJ2-5; D may be TRBD2 (6 bases). The receptor was derived from an older woman with lung cancer. The CDR3 coding sequence is TGTGCCAGCAGGACCGGAGGGGTAGAGACCCAGTACTTC. Protein: CASRTGGVETQYF.